This TCR beta chain appears in the sequencing data of a study of a mutant IDH1 vaccine in newly diagnosed glioma. Study in general: Patients in the study were vaccinated eight times, receiving shots in weeks 1, 3, 5, 7, 11, 15, 19 and 23. Patients were started on vaccination 4-6 weeks after radiotherapy alone, or with temozolomide cycles.

The time point: week 5, during vaccination. It was 300 ug of mutant IDH1 20-mer peptide that made up each vaccine dose, given with topical imiquimod. A word on this clone: Its target is unknown.

The data were produced by immunoSEQ multiplex PCR, yet TCRdb's version contains in-frame clones alone and is incomplete. The table has under 70,000 clones, 80% to 90% seen once. V shed 3 bases and J 0 bases; nucleotides not matched to a gene: 5. The CDR3 runs to 18 residues. Germline V gene lookup returns CDR1 MDHEN and CDR2 SYDVKM. The chain combines TRBV28 with TRBJ2-6, with 10 bases that match TRBD1. The sample in question was PBMCs, obtained from a glioma patient whose treatment included an IDH1 peptide vaccine. The sequence came from a woman in her forties or fifties with glioma. DNA for the CDR3: TGTGCCAGCAGTTTGGGTGGGACAGGGGACTCTGGGGCCAACGTCCTGACTTTC. This codes for CASSLGGTGDSGANVLTF. The full variable domain, completed using reference TRBV28 and TRBJ2-6, is DVKVTQSSRYLVKRTGEKVFLECVQDMDHENMFWYRQDPGLGLRLIYFSYDVKMKEKGDIPEGYSVSREKKERFSLILESASTNQTSMYLCASSLGGTGDSGANVLTFGAGSRLTVL.